This paragraph reports one T cell receptor (beta chain). This CDR3 contains 14 residues. The germline gives CDR1 MDHEN, CDR2 SYDVKM. Unmatched junction bases numbered 5, after V lost 2 bases and J lost 6 bases. The sample belongs to a study of blood T cell repertoires in COVID-19. At the level of the study: COVID-19 samples from acute and convalescent phases originated in the United States, Italy and Spain. T cells, B-cell-depleted T cells, or PBMCs supplied cDNA or gDNA.

Original processing methods: Amplification of reference gene primers was used by the study to estimate nucleated cell counts. Profiling relied on immunoSEQ multiplex PCR, and the TCRdb table lists in-frame clones only, not all of them. V and J calls and clone size are copied from that table; D and trimming were computed from the DNA. Of some 99,000 clones detected, more than 80% appear once; the ten largest clones hold 1.1%. This clonotype was sampled from a human donor in a cohort sampled during active COVID-19. The sequenced sample consisted of peripheral blood. The rearrangement links TRBV28 to TRBJ2-3; 7 bases align to TRBD2. The CDR3 sequence: CASSLIGTMDTQYF. CDR3 in DNA: TGTGCCAGCAGTTTAATTGGGACTATGGATACGCAGTATTTT.